This T cell receptor (beta chain) originates from a study of spatial heterogeneity in lung cancer. This clonotype was recorded at least ten times. Germline lookup yields CDR1 SGHTA and CDR2 FQGNSA. V lost 5 bases and J lost 9, with 10 bases in between. The CDR3 runs 12 residues. TCRdb re-derived calls from the 5' RACE reads in MiXCR, one entry per CDR3 protein. This table holds some 110,000 distinct CDR3 sequences, 12% found once. Time point of the sample: blood at routine non-recurrence follow-up after resection. Sequencing of whole RNA from tumor, nontumor lung or frozen PBMC involved no sorting. This rearrangement joins TRBV7-2 to TRBJ2-2; D is possibly TRBD2 (6 bases). The sample here was PBMCs, taken at follow-up. The receptor was isolated from a male donor with early-stage non-small cell lung cancer. The CDR3 sequence: CASSPGLRELFF. CDR3 nucleotide sequence: TGTGCCAGCAGCCCGGGACTTAGGGAGCTGTTTTTT.